Listed below are T cell receptor beta chains from one sample, sequenced in a study of blood T cell repertoires in COVID-19. Data came from immunoSEQ multiplex PCR; TCRdb stores just in-frame clones and leaves some out. There are 60,000 or so clones in the sample; 80% to 95% occur only once, and 13% to 15% lies in the top ten. Sequenced material: peripheral blood. The receptors here all came from a human donor with active COVID-19. The donor label of this sample is uncertain. CDR3s include the opening cysteine and the closing phenylalanine or tryptophan. Fields, in order: D gene, V gene, J gene, CDR3 protein. A D gene is named only where the DNA matches it firmly.

>-|TRBV3-1/TRBV3-2|TRBJ1-5
CASSQGAFPNQPQHF
>TRBD1|TRBV12-3/TRBV12-4|TRBJ2-7
CASSGTAYEQYF
>-|TRBV28|TRBJ1-2
CASSEGGFGYGYTF
>-|TRBV9|TRBJ1-1
CASSVTGNTEAFF
>TRBD1|TRBV19|TRBJ2-7
CASSIRGQGAEQYF
>TRBD1|TRBV3-1/TRBV3-2|TRBJ2-4
CASSETTGDKNIQYF
>-|TRBV11-2|TRBJ1-2
CASSPRTGDGYTF
>-|TRBV30|TRBJ1-6
CAWTPGGGSNSPLHF
>-|TRBV11-1|TRBJ2-7
CASSLGDTNYEQYF
>TRBD2|TRBV28|TRBJ2-7
CASNLGLAGREGEQYF
>-|TRBV4-3|TRBJ2-4
CASSQDRGSKNIQYF
>-|TRBV13|TRBJ2-2
CASSLYGQTSTGELFF
>-|TRBV5-1|TRBJ2-4
CASSSLPRQVLAKNIQYF
>-|TRBV6-5|TRBJ1-2
CASSFGWQGGYTF
>-|TRBV18|TRBJ1-5
CASSPSLNQPQHF
>TRBD2|TRBV11-2|TRBJ2-7
CASSLPKRTSGRSNEQYF
>TRBD1|TRBV7-3|TRBJ2-3
CASSTGTGTDTQYF
>-|TRBV7-9|TRBJ1-6
CASSLGEGGTYNSPLHF
>TRBD1|TRBV5-5|TRBJ1-5
CASSTQQGDQPQHF
>-|TRBV14|TRBJ2-2
CASSQAPASEWSAGELFF
>TRBD1|TRBV5-1|TRBJ1-3
CASSFQGASGNTIYF
>-|TRBV19|TRBJ1-5
CASSIEDSHSNQPQHF
>TRBD1|TRBV19|TRBJ1-2
CSSLGQDNYGYTF
>TRBD2|TRBV27|TRBJ2-3
CASRMGTSATDTQYF